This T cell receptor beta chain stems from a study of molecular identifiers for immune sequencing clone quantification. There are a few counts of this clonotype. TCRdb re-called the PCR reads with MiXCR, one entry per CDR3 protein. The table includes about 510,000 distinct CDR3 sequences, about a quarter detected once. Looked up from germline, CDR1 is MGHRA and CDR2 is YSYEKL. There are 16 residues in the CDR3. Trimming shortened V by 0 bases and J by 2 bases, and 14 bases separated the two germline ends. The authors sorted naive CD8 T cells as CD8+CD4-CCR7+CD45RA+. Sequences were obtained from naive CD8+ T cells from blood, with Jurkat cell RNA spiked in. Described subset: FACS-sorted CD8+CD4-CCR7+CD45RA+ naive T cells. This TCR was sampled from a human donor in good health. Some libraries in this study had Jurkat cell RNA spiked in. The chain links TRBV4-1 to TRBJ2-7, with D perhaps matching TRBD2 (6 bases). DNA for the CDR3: TGCGCCAGCAGCCAAGATCCCGGGAGTTTAACCTACGAGCAGTACTTC. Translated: CASSQDPGSLTYEQYF.